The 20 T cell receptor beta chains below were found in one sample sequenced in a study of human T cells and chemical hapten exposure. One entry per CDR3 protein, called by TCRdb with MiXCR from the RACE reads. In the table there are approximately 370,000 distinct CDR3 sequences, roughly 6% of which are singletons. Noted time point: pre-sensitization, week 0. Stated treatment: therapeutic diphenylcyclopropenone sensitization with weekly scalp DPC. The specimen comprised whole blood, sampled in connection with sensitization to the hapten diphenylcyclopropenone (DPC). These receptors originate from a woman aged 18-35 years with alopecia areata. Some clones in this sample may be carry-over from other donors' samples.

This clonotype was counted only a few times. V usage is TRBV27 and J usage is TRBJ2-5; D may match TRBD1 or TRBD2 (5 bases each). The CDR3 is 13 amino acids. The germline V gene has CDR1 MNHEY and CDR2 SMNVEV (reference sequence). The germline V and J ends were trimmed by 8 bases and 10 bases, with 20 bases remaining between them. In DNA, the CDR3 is TGTGCCAGCGAGGGGACGCACGCTAAGGACCAGTACTTC. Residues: CASEGTHAKDQYF.

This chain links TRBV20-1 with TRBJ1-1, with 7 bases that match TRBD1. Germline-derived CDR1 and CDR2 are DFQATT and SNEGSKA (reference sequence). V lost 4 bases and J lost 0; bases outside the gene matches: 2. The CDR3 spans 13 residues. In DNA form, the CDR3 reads TGCAGTGCTATCAGGGGGATGAACACTGAAGCTTTCTTT. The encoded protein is CSAIRGMNTEAFF.

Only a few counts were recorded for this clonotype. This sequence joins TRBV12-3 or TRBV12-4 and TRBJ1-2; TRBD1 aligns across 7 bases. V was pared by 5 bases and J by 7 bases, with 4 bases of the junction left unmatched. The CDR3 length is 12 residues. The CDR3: CASSRTGAGYTF. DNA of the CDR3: TGTGCCAGCAGTCGGACAGGAGCTGGCTACACCTTC.

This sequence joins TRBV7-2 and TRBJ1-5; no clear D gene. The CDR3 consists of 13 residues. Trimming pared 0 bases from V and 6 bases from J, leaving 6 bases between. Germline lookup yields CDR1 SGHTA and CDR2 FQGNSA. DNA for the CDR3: TGTGCCAGCAGCTTAGCGTCTGGTCAGCCCCAGCATTTT. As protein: CASSLASGQPQHF.

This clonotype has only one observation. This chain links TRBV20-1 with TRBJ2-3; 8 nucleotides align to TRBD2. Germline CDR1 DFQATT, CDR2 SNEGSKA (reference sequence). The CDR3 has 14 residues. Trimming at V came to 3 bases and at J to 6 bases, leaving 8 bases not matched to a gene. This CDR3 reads CSASPGGGMDTQYF. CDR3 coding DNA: TGCAGTGCTAGTCCCGGGGGGGGTATGGATACGCAGTATTTT.

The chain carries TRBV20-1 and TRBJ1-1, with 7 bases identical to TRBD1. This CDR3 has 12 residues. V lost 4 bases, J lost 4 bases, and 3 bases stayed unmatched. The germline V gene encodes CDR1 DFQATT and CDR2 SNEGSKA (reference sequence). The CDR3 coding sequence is TGCAGTGCTACCTCAGGGGGCACTGAAGCTTTCTTT. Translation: CSATSGGTEAFF.

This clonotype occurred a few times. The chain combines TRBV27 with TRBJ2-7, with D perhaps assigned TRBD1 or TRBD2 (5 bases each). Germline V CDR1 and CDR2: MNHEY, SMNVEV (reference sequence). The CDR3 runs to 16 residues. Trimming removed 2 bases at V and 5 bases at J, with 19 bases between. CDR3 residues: CASSLRDSAGTHEQYF. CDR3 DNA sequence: TGTGCCAGCAGTTTAAGAGACAGCGCAGGGACCCACGAGCAGTACTTC.

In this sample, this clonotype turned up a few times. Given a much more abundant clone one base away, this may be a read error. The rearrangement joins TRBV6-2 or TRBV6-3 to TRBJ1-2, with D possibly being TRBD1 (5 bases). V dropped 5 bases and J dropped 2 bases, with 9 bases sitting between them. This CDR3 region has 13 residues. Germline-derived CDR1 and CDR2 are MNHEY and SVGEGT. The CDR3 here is CASSHRDNYGYTF. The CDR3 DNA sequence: TGTGCCAGCAGTCACCGGGACAACTATGGCTACACCTTC.

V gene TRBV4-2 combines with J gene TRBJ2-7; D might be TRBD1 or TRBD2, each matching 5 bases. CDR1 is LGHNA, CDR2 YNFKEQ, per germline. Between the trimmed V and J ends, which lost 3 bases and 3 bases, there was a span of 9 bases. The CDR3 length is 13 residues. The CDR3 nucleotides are TGTGCCAGCAGCCAGGGGGACGTCTACGAGCAGTACTTC. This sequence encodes CASSQGDVYEQYF.

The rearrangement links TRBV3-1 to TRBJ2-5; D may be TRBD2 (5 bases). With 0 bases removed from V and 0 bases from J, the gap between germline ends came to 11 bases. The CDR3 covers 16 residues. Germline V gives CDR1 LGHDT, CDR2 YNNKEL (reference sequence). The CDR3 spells CASSQELEEYQETQYF. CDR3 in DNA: TGTGCCAGCAGCCAAGAGTTGGAGGAGTACCAAGAGACCCAGTACTTC.

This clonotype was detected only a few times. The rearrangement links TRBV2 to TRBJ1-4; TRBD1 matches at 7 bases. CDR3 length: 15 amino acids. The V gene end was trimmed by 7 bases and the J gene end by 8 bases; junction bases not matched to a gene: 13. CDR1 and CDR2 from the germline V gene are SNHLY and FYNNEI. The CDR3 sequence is CASTDSGGRREKLFF. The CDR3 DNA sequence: TGTGCCAGCACTGATTCAGGGGGTAGAAGGGAAAAACTGTTTTTT.

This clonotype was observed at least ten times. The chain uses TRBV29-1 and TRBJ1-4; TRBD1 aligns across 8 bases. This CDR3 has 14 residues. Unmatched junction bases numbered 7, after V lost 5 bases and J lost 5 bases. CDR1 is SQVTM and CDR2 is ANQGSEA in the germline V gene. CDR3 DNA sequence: TGCAGCGTTTTGGACAGGGCTCAAAATGAAAAACTGTTTTTT. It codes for CSVLDRAQNEKLFF. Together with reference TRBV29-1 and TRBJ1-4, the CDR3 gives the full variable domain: SAVISQKPSRDICQRGTSLTIQCQVDSQVTMMFWYRQQPGQSLTLIATANQGSEATYESGFVIDKFPISRPNLTFSTLTVSNMSPEDSSIYLCSVLDRAQNEKLFFGSGTQLSVL.

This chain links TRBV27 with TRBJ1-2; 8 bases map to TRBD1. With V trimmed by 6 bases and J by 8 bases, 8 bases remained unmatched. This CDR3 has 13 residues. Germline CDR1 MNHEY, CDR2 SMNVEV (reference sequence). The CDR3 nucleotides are TGTGCCAGCAGCCTACAGGGGGTAGAAGGCTACACCTTC. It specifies CASSLQGVEGYTF.

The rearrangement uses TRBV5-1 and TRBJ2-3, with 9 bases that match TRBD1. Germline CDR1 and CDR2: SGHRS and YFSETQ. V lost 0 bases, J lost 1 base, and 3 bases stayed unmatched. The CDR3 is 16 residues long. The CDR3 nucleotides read TGCGCCAGCAGCTTGGGGGACAGGGTCCGCACAGATACGCAGTATTTT. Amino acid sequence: CASSLGDRVRTDTQYF.

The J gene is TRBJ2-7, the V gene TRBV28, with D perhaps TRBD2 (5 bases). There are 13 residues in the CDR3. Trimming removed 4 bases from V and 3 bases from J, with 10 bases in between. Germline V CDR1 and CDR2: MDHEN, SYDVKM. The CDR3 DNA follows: TGTGCCAGCAGTTCTATCGGACTCTACGAGCAGTACTTC. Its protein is CASSSIGLYEQYF. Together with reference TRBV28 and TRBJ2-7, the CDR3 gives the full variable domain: DVKVTQSSRYLVKRTGEKVFLECVQDMDHENMFWYRQDPGLGLRLIYFSYDVKMKEKGDIPEGYSVSREKKERFSLILESASTNQTSMYLCASSSIGLYEQYFGPGTRLTVT.

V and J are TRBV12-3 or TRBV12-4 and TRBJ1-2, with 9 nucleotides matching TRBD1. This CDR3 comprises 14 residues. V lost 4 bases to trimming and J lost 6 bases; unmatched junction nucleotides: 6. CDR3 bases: TGTGCCAGCAGTTCCAACAGGGGGCCTCATGGCTACACCTTC. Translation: CASSSNRGPHGYTF.

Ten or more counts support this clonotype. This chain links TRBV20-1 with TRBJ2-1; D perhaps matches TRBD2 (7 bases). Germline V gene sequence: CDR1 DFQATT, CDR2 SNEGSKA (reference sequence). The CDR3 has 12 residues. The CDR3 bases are TGCAGCCCGAGGGGGGGGCACAATGAGCAGTTCTTC. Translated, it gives CSPRGGHNEQFF.

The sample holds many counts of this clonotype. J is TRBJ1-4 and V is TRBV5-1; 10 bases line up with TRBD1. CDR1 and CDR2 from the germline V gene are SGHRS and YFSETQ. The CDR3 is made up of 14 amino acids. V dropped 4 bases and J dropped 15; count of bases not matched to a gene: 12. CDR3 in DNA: TGCGCCAGCAGCCAAGGGGACAGGGGCCAGACTATGTTTTTT. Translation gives CASSQGDRGQTMFF. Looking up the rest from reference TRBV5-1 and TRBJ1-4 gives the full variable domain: KAGVTQTPRYLIKTRGQQVTLSCSPISGHRSVSWYQQTPGQGLQFLFEYFSETQRNKGNFPGRFSGRQFSNSRSEMNVSTLELGDSALYLCASSQGDRGQTMFFGSGTQLSVL.

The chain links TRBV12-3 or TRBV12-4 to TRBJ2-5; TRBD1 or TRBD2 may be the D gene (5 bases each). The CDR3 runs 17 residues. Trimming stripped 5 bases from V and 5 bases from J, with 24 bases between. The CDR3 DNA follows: TGTGCCAGCAGTAGGAGTCGACCCGGGACCGGCGGGGAGACCCAGTACTTC. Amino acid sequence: CASSRSRPGTGGETQYF.

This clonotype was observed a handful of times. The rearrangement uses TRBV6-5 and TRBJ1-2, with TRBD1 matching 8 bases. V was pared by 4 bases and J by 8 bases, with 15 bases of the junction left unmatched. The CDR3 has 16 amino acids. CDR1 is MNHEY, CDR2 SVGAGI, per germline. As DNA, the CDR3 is TGTGCCAGCAGTTCCACACCGGGACAGGTGACGTCCGGCTACACCTTC. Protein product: CASSSTPGQVTSGYTF.